This T cell receptor (beta chain) was sequenced in a study of regulatory T cells in long-lasting Graves disease. Note on this clonotype: The antigen is not known.

Libraries of TCR beta came from iRepertoire HTBI primers plus Arm-PCR of CDR3 regions. From the multiplex PCR reads, TCRdb called clonotypes with MiXCR, one entry per CDR3 protein. This sample yields approximately 400,000 distinct CDR3 sequences, of which roughly 20% are seen a single time; more than 20% belongs to the top ten. Noted time point: persistent/refractory GD, antithyroid drugs over 5 years with positive TRAb. Scientists built the TCR library using RNA that was extracted from PBMCs. Study findings and constraints: Persistent disease was associated with favored TRBV28 usage and with favored use of TRBJ1-2 and TRBJ2-5. Persistent patients shared more public clonotypes (2,741) than newly diagnosed patients (around 1,000).

The CDR3 is 13 amino acids. The V and J ends lost 6 bases and 9 bases, in that order; junction bases with no gene match: 4. Germline CDR1 is DFQATT and CDR2 is SNEGSKA (reference sequence). This TCR was recovered from a female donor with Graves disease. The material sequenced was peripheral blood mononuclear cells (PBMCs), taken when the disease was refractory, from a patient treated with antithyroid drugs. The chain joins TRBV20-1 to TRBJ1-6; 11 nucleotides align to TRBD1. CDR3 protein: CSALGQGVSPLHF. For the CDR3, the DNA is TGCAGTGCCCTGGGACAGGGGGTTTCACCCCTCCACTTT.